The TCR beta chain described here comes from a study of Tregs in tolerant kidney transplant recipients. In regard to this clone: What it binds is not known.

Looked up from germline, CDR1 is SGHNT and CDR2 is YYREEE (reference sequence). The V end lost 2 bases, the J end lost 4 bases, and 24 bases lay between the germline ends. CDR3 length: 19 amino acids. Sequenced by immunoSEQ multiplex PCR; TCRdb stores in-frame clones only, minus some. The profile shows about 50,000 clones, 89% of them singletons. Related graft donors supplied nonmyeloablative bone marrow transplants, and mixed chimerism was transient. Unstimulated regulatory T cells (CD4+CD25+CD127-), CD4+CD25- non-regulatory cells, CD4 and CD8 cells were FACS-sorted from thawed PBMCs. Study observations and caveats: Some patients' samples used different primers over time, so nucleotide sequences weren't comparable. Activated donor B cell expansion appeared to reveal the most relevant donor-specific TCRbeta repertoire.

The sample was CD8+ T cells from blood (PBMCs), taken 12 months after the transplant. The origin of this receptor is a human patient who received a combined kidney and bone marrow transplant. Some T cells may arise from the graft donor. This chain connects TRBV5-4 to TRBJ2-2, with D perhaps matching TRBD1 (5 bases). The CDR3: CASSFPAGSEEMSTGELFF. In DNA, the CDR3 is TGTGCCAGCAGCTTTCCGGCAGGGTCGGAAGAAATGAGCACCGGGGAGCTGTTTTTT.